This paragraph reports one TCR beta chain. Its antigen is unknown. One entry per CDR3 protein results from TCRdb running MiXCR on the RT-PCR reads. This table has hundreds of thousands of distinct CDR3 sequences, approximately 15% appearing once. The sample belongs to a study of response to subunit inactivated influenza vaccine. Study-wide results and limits: New T cells are recruited in small numbers by each seasonal influenza vaccination, according to the authors' suggestion.

Trimming pared 6 bases from V and 6 bases from J, leaving 9 bases between. The length of the CDR3 is 11 residues. Germline-derived CDR1 and CDR2 are SQVTM and ANQGSEA. The rearrangement joins TRBV29-1 to TRBJ2-1; no clear D gene. This receptor was identified in a middle-aged man who received an inactivated influenza vaccine. The specimen was PBMCs from blood, collected roughly 2 weeks before vaccination. In nucleotides, the CDR3 is TGCAGCGTGACCTCGCTCAATGAGCAGTTCTTC. It translates to CSVTSLNEQFF.